This T cell receptor beta chain was captured by sequencing in a study of cytomegalovirus exposure and HLA in healthy donors. The PCR had 60 Vbeta and 13 Jbeta primers. TCRdb's table, derived via immunoSEQ multiplex PCR, lists solely in-frame clones and lacks some. The sample contains under 150,000 clones, around 78% of which appear only once. V lost 0 bases and J 3 bases, leaving 15 bases between the germline ends. From germline, CDR1 is MNHNY and CDR2 SVGAGI (reference sequence). This CDR3 region has 16 residues. Turning to this clone: Its specificity is not known.

Study findings and constraints: A list of 164 TCR beta chains associated with cytomegalovirus was given.

The sequence was obtained from a woman in her 40s in good health and CMV-seronegative. This rearrangement joins TRBV6-6 to TRBJ2-7, with D possibly being TRBD2 (6 bases). The sequenced sample consisted of PBMCs. The CDR3 coding sequence is TGTGCCAGCAGTTACTCGTCTTCGGGAGTAGTCTACGAGCAGTACTTC. This sequence encodes CASSYSSSGVVYEQYF.